The 24 T cell receptor beta chains listed next were all sequenced from one sample in a study of blood T cell repertoires in COVID-19. Profiled with immunoSEQ multiplex PCR; TCRdb holds only in-frame clones, not every one. This sample yields a few hundred thousand clones, of which 80% to 90% are seen a single time; roughly 4.2% belongs to the top ten. Source material: PBMCs or T cells enriched from blood (not recorded which). The source is a woman aged 40 to 49 with acute COVID-19.

Of note for this clone: Sequence at one end of the junction differs from germline and may be a read error. The chain has TRBV6-1 and TRBJ1-4; D is perhaps TRBD1 (5 bases). Germline-derived CDR1 and CDR2 are MNHNS and SASEGT. CDR3 size: 10 residues. The CDR3 DNA is TGTGCCAGCAGTGAAAGACAGCGGGTTTTT. Protein product: CASSERQRVF.

To note about this clone: This specimen includes other DNA sequences encoding the same CDR3. CDR3: CASGPPGGYGYTF. DNA for the CDR3: TGTGCTAGTGGCCCACCCGGGGGCTATGGCTACACCTTC. The rearrangement links TRBV12-5 to TRBJ1-2; tentatively, D is TRBD1 (5 bases). The CDR3 is 13 residues long. V shed 6 bases and J shed 4 bases, with 12 bases lying between them. Germline V gives CDR1 LGHNT, CDR2 FRNRAP.

The rearrangement uses TRBV2 and TRBJ2-4; 7 nucleotides match TRBD2. The CDR3 runs to 15 residues. In germline, CDR1 is SNHLY, CDR2 FYNNEI. With V trimmed by 4 bases and J by 1 base, 4 bases remained unmatched. CDR3 amino acids: CASSGSGDAKNIQYF. The CDR3 DNA sequence: TGTGCCAGCAGTGGAAGCGGGGATGCCAAAAACATTCAGTACTTC.

V is TRBV3-1 (or the pseudogene TRBV3-2) and J is TRBJ2-6, with 10 bases lining up with TRBD2. Looked up from germline, CDR1 is LGHDT and CDR2 is YNNKEL (reference sequence). This CDR3 has 16 amino acids. V dropped 7 bases and J dropped 1; count of bases not matched to a gene: 4. The chain's CDR3 is CASKSGRGSGANVLTF. The CDR3 nucleotides read TGTGCCAGCAAAAGCGGGAGGGGTTCTGGGGCCAACGTCCTGACTTTC.

This chain joins TRBV6-6 and TRBJ1-2; weak D call: TRBD1 (6 bases). Trimming left V 10 bases short and J 7 bases short, with 22 bases between. This CDR3 is built from 14 residues. Germline values: CDR1 MNHNY, CDR2 SVGAGI (reference sequence). This CDR3 is CATGPSLQGPGYTF. The CDR3 nucleotides are TGTGCCACGGGACCATCCTTACAGGGCCCTGGCTACACCTTC.

This rearrangement joins TRBV5-1 to TRBJ2-3; 10 bases align to TRBD1. Germline trimming cut 2 bases from V and 1 base from J; bases unmatched to any gene: 7. Germline CDR1 reads SGHRS; CDR2 reads YFSETQ. The CDR3 covers 17 residues. CDR3 coding DNA: TGCGCCAGCAGCTTTAATTGGGACAGGGGCGGCACAGATACGCAGTATTTT. It codes for CASSFNWDRGGTDTQYF.

The chain has TRBV15 and TRBJ2-3; TRBD1 agrees at 8 bases. Trimming took 4 bases from V and 7 from J; bases not matched to a gene: 10. The CDR3 has 15 amino acids. In germline, CDR1 is LNHNV, CDR2 YYDKDF (reference sequence). The DNA of the CDR3 is TGTGCCACCAGCAACCAGGGGGCGTATGGGAATACGCAGTATTTT. This encodes CATSNQGAYGNTQYF.

The chain joins TRBV10-3 to TRBJ2-5, with a tentative D call TRBD1 (5 bases). The CDR3 has 15 amino acids. Looked up from germline, CDR1 is ENHRY and CDR2 is SYGVKD. Trimming took off 5 bases at V and 1 base at J, with 14 bases between the two ends. The CDR3 reads CAISPTQGTQETQYF. The CDR3 nucleotides are TGTGCCATCAGTCCTACGCAGGGCACCCAAGAGACCCAGTACTTC.

The chain carries TRBV5-6 and TRBJ1-3; the D gene is possibly TRBD1 (6 bases). Germline V gives CDR1 SGHDT, CDR2 YYEEEE. This CDR3 has 16 amino acids. The V and J ends lost 1 base and 0 bases respectively, with 11 bases between them. The CDR3 nucleotides are TGTGCCAGCAGCTTGAGTCGGGGGGCCTCTGGAAACACCATATATTTT. Translated, it gives CASSLSRGASGNTIYF.

CDR3 bases: TGTGCCAGCAGTTACTCATCGAGGGATCAGCCCCAGCATTTT. Its translation is CASSYSSRDQPQHF. The rearrangement uses TRBV6-2 or TRBV6-3 and TRBJ1-5; D gene uncertain. CDR1 is MNHEY, CDR2 SVGEGT, per germline. The CDR3 runs to 14 residues. Trimming cost V 0 bases and J 5 bases, with 8 bases left between them.

The rearrangement links TRBV9 to TRBJ2-7, with 9 bases aligning to TRBD2. In germline, CDR1 is SGDLS, CDR2 YYNGEE. The CDR3 has 15 residues. V shed 5 bases, J shed 3 bases, and the junction held 9 bases outside the gene matches. DNA of the CDR3: TGTGCCAGCAGTGAGGCAGCGGGAGGTCTCTACGAGCAGTACTTC. Protein: CASSEAAGGLYEQYF. Complete variable domain (other parts from reference TRBV9 and TRBJ2-7): DSGVTQTPKHLITATGQRVTLRCSPRSGDLSVYWYQQSLDQGLQFLIQYYNGEERAKGNILERFSAQQFPDLHSELNLSSLELGDSALYFCASSEAAGGLYEQYFGPGTRLTVT.

This clone was detected once. This chain joins TRBV14 and TRBJ1-3, with 7 bases matching TRBD1. The germline V gene has CDR1 SGHDN and CDR2 FVKESK. The CDR3 contains 15 residues. Losses at the gene ends were 4 bases for V and 0 bases for J; bases not matched to a gene: 3. CDR3 sequence reads: CASSLGQSSGNTIYF. The CDR3 bases are TGTGCCAGCAGCCTGGGACAGAGCTCTGGAAACACCATATATTTT. The full variable domain, rest sourced from reference TRBV14 and TRBJ1-3, is EAGVTQFPSHSVIEKGQTVTLRCDPISGHDNLYWYRRVMGKEIKFLLHFVKESKQDESGMPNNRFLAERTGGTYSTLKVQPAELEDSGVYFCASSLGQSSGNTIYFGEGSWLTVV.

The CDR3 DNA is TGTGCCAGCAGCCCAGACGTGACAGCTTCCTATGGCTACACCTTC. Protein sequence: CASSPDVTASYGYTF. The chain joins TRBV5-6 to TRBJ1-2, with D tentatively TRBD1 (5 bases). Germline V gives CDR1 SGHDT, CDR2 YYEEEE. This CDR3 spans 15 amino acids. The V gene lost 4 bases and the J gene lost 4 bases, with 17 bases spanning the gap.

The chain is built from TRBV11-2 and TRBJ1-3, with D uncertain. Germline lookup yields CDR1 SGHAT and CDR2 FQNNGV. V was cut by 1 base and J by 8 bases, with 12 bases left in between. The CDR3 spans 14 residues. In DNA, the CDR3 is TGTGCCAGCAGCTTAGTCGGGAGGAAAGACACCATATATTTT. Its protein product is CASSLVGRKDTIYF. The full variable domain, rest sourced from reference TRBV11-2 and TRBJ1-3, is EAGVAQSPRYKIIEKRQSVAFWCNPISGHATLYWYQQILGQGPKLLIQFQNNGVVDDSQLPKDRFSAERLKGVDSTLKIQPAKLEDSAVYLCASSLVGRKDTIYFGEGSWLTVV.

V and J are TRBV28 and TRBJ2-5; 9 bases are shared with TRBD2. Looked up from germline, CDR1 is MDHEN and CDR2 is SYDVKM. The length of the CDR3 is 18 residues. V gave up 5 bases and J gave up 0 bases; unmatched junction bases: 13. CDR3 DNA: TGTGCCAGCAGTCCATCATATTCCACTAGCGGGTACCAAGAGACCCAGTACTTC. Its translation: CASSPSYSTSGYQETQYF.

The chain couples TRBV12-5 to TRBJ1-6; D is unresolved. The germline gives CDR1 LGHNT, CDR2 FRNRAP. V shed 6 bases and J shed 10 bases, with 16 bases lying between them. The CDR3 length is 14 residues. The CDR3 DNA sequence: TGTGCTAGTGGCTTCGACCGAATCGGGTCACCCCTCCACTTT. Protein product: CASGFDRIGSPLHF.

The chain has TRBV19 and TRBJ2-5, with D maybe TRBD1 (5 bases). The CDR3 has 16 residues. Germline V gene lookup returns CDR1 LNHDA and CDR2 SQIVND (reference sequence). With 4 bases removed from V and 5 bases from J, the gap between germline ends came to 20 bases. DNA of the CDR3: TGTGCCAGTAGTACTGAGGTTAAGGGGATTGGGGAGACCCAGTACTTC. Its protein is CASSTEVKGIGETQYF.

The rearrangement links TRBV3-1 (or the pseudogene TRBV3-2) to TRBJ1-2; D is possibly TRBD1 (5 bases). Trimming shortened V by 2 bases and J by 1 base, and 8 bases separated the two germline ends. The CDR3 extends over 14 amino acids. Looked up from germline, CDR1 is LGHDT and CDR2 is YNNKEL (reference sequence). DNA for the CDR3: TGTGCCAGCAGCCAACAGGGACTTAACTATGGCTACACCTTC. It translates to CASSQQGLNYGYTF.

The rearrangement links TRBV6-5 to TRBJ1-1; 9 bases match TRBD1. The CDR3 has 14 residues. V dropped 2 bases and J dropped 5; count of bases not matched to a gene: 3. Per the germline V gene, CDR1 is MNHEY and CDR2 is SVGAGI. CDR3 sequence: CASSYGGQGTEAFF. The CDR3 bases are TGTGCCAGCAGTTACGGGGGACAGGGAACTGAAGCTTTCTTT.

The J gene is TRBJ1-5, the V gene TRBV19; D gene ambiguous. Germline V lookup: CDR1 LNHDA, CDR2 SQIVND (reference sequence). The CDR3 loop spans 13 amino acids. V lost 6 bases and J 6 bases, leaving 12 bases between the germline ends. CDR3 in amino acids: CASRAGMAQPQHF. For the CDR3, the DNA is TGTGCCAGTAGGGCGGGGATGGCTCAGCCCCAGCATTTT.

The chain links TRBV19 to TRBJ2-1; TRBD2 is a possible D gene (6 bases). Germline-derived CDR1 and CDR2 are LNHDA and SQIVND (reference sequence). The CDR3 loop spans 20 amino acids. Trimming left V 5 bases short and J 2 bases short, with 28 bases between. The CDR3 sequence is CASSDPSGSSGLPTYNEQFF. For the CDR3, the DNA is TGTGCCAGTAGTGACCCCTCGGGTAGTAGCGGATTACCCACCTACAATGAGCAGTTCTTC.

The genes are TRBV5-6 and TRBJ2-7; 10 bases align to TRBD2. J lost 5 bases, V lost 1 base, and 3 bases had no gene match. The CDR3 length is 14 residues. Germline loops: CDR1 SGHDT, CDR2 YYEEEE. CDR3 residues: CASSLLAGGNEQYF. DNA for the CDR3: TGTGCCAGCAGCTTGTTAGCGGGAGGAAACGAGCAGTACTTC.

The genes are TRBV6-5 and TRBJ1-2; tentative D call: TRBD1 (6 bases). This CDR3 region has 12 residues. The germline V gene encodes CDR1 MNHEY and CDR2 SVGAGI. Trimming cost V 8 bases and J 7 bases, with 14 bases left between them. CDR3 nucleotides: TGTGCCAGCGTTACAGGGCAGGGTGGCTACACCTTC. Its protein product is CASVTGQGGYTF.

The chain carries TRBV6-5 and TRBJ1-6; no clear D gene. From germline, CDR1 is MNHEY and CDR2 SVGAGI. This CDR3 spans 13 amino acids. V was shortened by 6 bases and J by 7 bases, with 10 bases between the two germline ends. The CDR3 is CASRQENNSPLHF. CDR3 nucleotide sequence: TGTGCCAGCAGGCAGGAAAACAATTCACCCCTCCACTTT.